This TCR beta chain came from a study of cytomegalovirus exposure and HLA in healthy donors. 60 Vbeta and 13 Jbeta primers were used in PCR. Profiling relied on immunoSEQ multiplex PCR, and the TCRdb table lists in-frame clones only, not all of them. The sample records tens of thousands of clones, around three quarters being singletons. V was shortened by 5 bases and J by 8 bases, with 13 bases between the two germline ends. Germline CDR1 is MNHEY and CDR2 is SVGAGI. This CDR3 is 13 amino acids long. The chain links TRBV6-5 to TRBJ2-1; D perhaps matches TRBD2 (6 bases). The source of this sequence is a man in his 60s in good health and CMV-seropositive. Sequencing was done on a sample of PBMCs. CDR3 amino acids: CASSDGGKDEQFF. In nucleotides, the CDR3 is TGTGCCAGCAGTGATGGGGGGAAGGATGAGCAGTTCTTC.